A single TCR beta chain is shown here with its context. This sample was included in a study of T cell clones after liver transplantation. The assay was immunoSEQ multiplex PCR, and TCRdb's table has in-frame clones only and misses some. The sample holds about 120,000 clones, 90% seen once. With 5 bases clipped from V and 6 bases from J, the junction kept 9 bases outside the gene matches. Per germline, CDR1 SGHTA and CDR2 FQGNSA. CDR3 length: 15 amino acids. V is TRBV7-2 and J is TRBJ1-4, with TRBD1 identical over 7 bases. The TCR originated in a human patient who received a liver transplant. These T cells may partly come from the graft donor. Sequenced material: CD4+ T cells from blood, taken 12 months after liver transplant. Here the CDR3 reads CASSPPGGGDEKLFF. CDR3 DNA: TGTGCCAGCAGCCCCCCAGGGGGAGGAGATGAAAAACTGTTTTTT.